Listed below are T cell receptor beta chains from one sample, sequenced in a study of human T cells and chemical hapten exposure. TCRdb fed the RACE reads into MiXCR, producing one record per CDR3 protein. The sample has 150,000 to 200,000 distinct CDR3 sequences; about 22% are singletons. The material was whole blood, obtained in connection with sensitization to the hapten diphenylcyclopropenone (DPC). The receptors come from a woman aged 45-60 years with alopecia areata. Some clones in this sample may be carry-over from other donors' samples. The CDR3 runs from the conserved cysteine through the conserved F or W. Each record gives: CDR3 DNA, CDR3 protein, D gene, J gene, clone size, V gene. The D gene is left open where the match is weak. Clone size is shown for a subset of rows, as once, few, many or a class of expanded clone.

TGCAGTGCTTCGACAGGTCCTGAGACTGAAGCTTTCTTT CSASTGPETEAFF NA TRBJ1-1 NA TRBV20-1
TGTGCCAGCAGGGAGACTAGCGGAAACTACAATGAGCAGTTCTTC CASRETSGNYNEQFF TRBD2 TRBJ2-1 few TRBV7-2
TGTGCCAGCAGCCAAGGGGAAGCGGGAGGGCCCGCAGATACGCAGTATTTT CASSQGEAGGPADTQYF TRBD2 TRBJ2-3 NA TRBV4-3
TGTGCCAGCAGCTTGAATGGGGGACAACTAGCGGGAGAGCAGTTCTTC CASSLNGGQLAGEQFF TRBD2 TRBJ2-1 NA TRBV5-6
TGCAGCGTATTTTCGGGTGGGCTTAATGAAAAACTGTTTTTT CSVFSGGLNEKLFF NA TRBJ1-4 few TRBV29-1
TGTGCCACCAGCAGAGAGGTCTACCGCGAGCAGTACTTC CATSREVYREQYF NA TRBJ2-7 NA TRBV15
TGTGCCAGCAGTAAAAGCGGGAGGGGAGGGGAGCAGTTCTTC CASSKSGRGGEQFF TRBD2 TRBJ2-1 few TRBV6-2/TRBV6-3
TGCAGCGTTGAGTTTCAGGGGGAGACCCAGTACTTC CSVEFQGETQYF NA TRBJ2-5 NA TRBV29-1
TGCGCCAGCAGCTTGGAAGGAAACACCCGCTCAGATACGCAGTATTTT CASSLEGNTRSDTQYF NA TRBJ2-3 few TRBV5-1
TGTGCCAGCAGTTCTCCTGACAGAAACCTATACGAGCAGTACTTC CASSSPDRNLYEQYF NA TRBJ2-7 NA TRBV27
TGTGCCAGCATATTGGGAGGCCGGAACACCGGGGAGCTGTTTTTT CASILGGRNTGELFF NA TRBJ2-2 NA TRBV7-2
TGTGCCAGCACGAATCTGGAGAGCGGCACCGGGGAGCTGTTTTTT CASTNLESGTGELFF NA TRBJ2-2 NA TRBV6-2/TRBV6-3
TGTGCCAGCAGGCCTGGGACAGGGGACTATGGCTACACCTTC CASRPGTGDYGYTF TRBD1 TRBJ1-2 NA TRBV12-3/TRBV12-4
TGTGCCAGCAGTCAGGGACAGGGGCAGTTCTTC CASSQGQGQFF TRBD1 TRBJ2-1 NA TRBV6-2/TRBV6-3
TGTGCCAGCGGACAGGGAACCTCTGGAAACACCATATATTTT CASGQGTSGNTIYF TRBD1 TRBJ1-3 NA TRBV6-1
TGTGCCAGCAACGCAGGCGGGCAGTCCTACGAGCAGTACTTC CASNAGGQSYEQYF NA TRBJ2-7 few TRBV7-9
TGTGCCAGCAGCCCAACCAGCGGGGTCCCCTACGAGCAGTACTTC CASSPTSGVPYEQYF TRBD2 TRBJ2-7 few TRBV3-1
TGTGCCTGGAGTACGGACAGGGGGGATGGCTACACCTTC CAWSTDRGDGYTF TRBD1 TRBJ1-2 once TRBV30
TGTGCCAGCAGAAGACTAGCGGGAGGAGGAGATACGCAGTATTTT CASRRLAGGGDTQYF TRBD2 TRBJ2-3 NA TRBV2
TGCGCCAGCAGTGCCCCGGGACAGGGGTATGAAAAACTGTTTTTT CASSAPGQGYEKLFF TRBD1 TRBJ1-4 NA TRBV5-1
TGTGCCAGCAGTTTATGGGGCGGGAGGAACGAGCAGTACTTC CASSLWGGRNEQYF TRBD2 TRBJ2-7 medium-sized TRBV27
TGTGCCAGCAGCTTAAGGGACAGAAATCAGCCCCAGCATTTT CASSLRDRNQPQHF TRBD1 TRBJ1-5 NA TRBV7-6
TGCAGTGCTAGGACTCGGAGCTACACCTTC CSARTRSYTF NA TRBJ1-2 few TRBV20-1
TGTGCCAGCACCGCCGGGACTAGCGGATACGAGCAGTACTTC CASTAGTSGYEQYF TRBD2 TRBJ2-7 once TRBV12-3/TRBV12-4
TGTGCCAGCAGGCAGTACCAACAAGAGACCCAGTACTTC CASRQYQQETQYF NA TRBJ2-5 NA TRBV6-5
TGCGCCAGCAGTGAGCTGCGAGGGGAGACCCAGTACTTC CASSELRGETQYF NA TRBJ2-5 NA TRBV5-1
TGTGCCAGCAGCGTCCGGGCCCTCCGCGGCAAAGCTTTCTTT CASSVRALRGKAFF NA TRBJ1-1 few TRBV28
TGTGCCATCAGTGATCGGTTTGAAGCTTTCTTT CAISDRFEAFF NA TRBJ1-1 few TRBV10-3
TGTGCCAGCAGTAAACAGGGGGCTTTCTATGGCTACACCTTC CASSKQGAFYGYTF TRBD1 TRBJ1-2 NA TRBV6-5
TGTGCCAGCAGCTTGGTAAGGGGGAGCTCCTACAATGAGCAGTTCTTC CASSLVRGSSYNEQFF NA TRBJ2-1 few TRBV5-6
TGTGCCAGCAGTGTGGAGGCATCGAACACTGAAGCTTTCTTT CASSVEASNTEAFF NA TRBJ1-1 NA TRBV6-4
TGTGCCAGCAGTTTTGCCGGGATGGGCGGGGAGCTGTTTTTT CASSFAGMGGELFF NA TRBJ2-2 few TRBV27
TGTGCCAGCAGCTTAGACGGTCCGGGGGAGCTCTCCTTC CASSLDGPGELSF NA TRBJ1-2 few TRBV7-2
TGCAGCGTACGTGAAGGTAGCAATGAGCAGTTCTTC CSVREGSNEQFF NA TRBJ2-1 NA TRBV29-1
TGCAGCTCTCAGACGGAACCGATGAACACTGAAGCTTTCTTT CSSQTEPMNTEAFF NA TRBJ1-1 NA TRBV29-1
TGTGCCACCAGCGGATGGACAGGGGGGACAAATGAGCAGTTCTTC CATSGWTGGTNEQFF TRBD1 TRBJ2-1 NA TRBV15
TGTGCCAGCAGCCCTGGACTAGCGGATACTTACAATGAGCAGTTCTTC CASSPGLADTYNEQFF TRBD2 TRBJ2-1 NA TRBV7-9
TGTGCCAGTAGTCCTAGAGGTTCGCGGGGGCCATACAATGAGCAGTTCTTC CASSPRGSRGPYNEQFF NA TRBJ2-1 few TRBV19
TGCAGTGCTAGCCCTAGCGCTACCTACGAGCAGTACTTC CSASPSATYEQYF NA TRBJ2-7 NA TRBV20-1
TGCAGCGTTCTCGCAGCGGGAGCAGATACGCAGTATTTT CSVLAAGADTQYF TRBD2 TRBJ2-3 few TRBV29-1
TGTGCCAGCAGTGGGAAAAATGAGCAGTTCTTC CASSGKNEQFF NA TRBJ2-1 NA TRBV2
TGTGCCAGCAGTTCGGACAGGTGGCATCAGCCCCAGCATTTT CASSSDRWHQPQHF TRBD1 TRBJ1-5 NA TRBV12-3/TRBV12-4
TGCAGCGTGGGGACTAGCGGGAGTGGGGAAAACATTCAGTACTTC CSVGTSGSGENIQYF TRBD2 TRBJ2-4 NA TRBV29-1
TGCAGCGTTGCACAGTCTGCTGGAAACACCATATATTTT CSVAQSAGNTIYF NA TRBJ1-3 few TRBV29-1
TGTGCCAGCACCGAGGAGCGGGAATTCAGGCGCTACGAGCAGTACTTC CASTEEREFRRYEQYF TRBD2 TRBJ2-7 NA TRBV4-2
TGCAGTGCTACTAGCGGGAGGAGCACCGGGGAGCTGTTTTTT CSATSGRSTGELFF TRBD2 TRBJ2-2 few TRBV20-1
TGTGCCAGCTTTTTAACTAGCGGGAGTTACAATGAGCAGTTCTTC CASFLTSGSYNEQFF TRBD2 TRBJ2-1 many TRBV5-6
TGCAGTGCTAGAGGCCTACAGGGGGCATGGGATGAAAAACTGTTTTTT CSARGLQGAWDEKLFF TRBD1 TRBJ1-4 few TRBV20-1
TGCAGTGCCTTCCACAGGGGCAGGGGGAACACTGAAGCTTTCTTT CSAFHRGRGNTEAFF TRBD1 TRBJ1-1 few TRBV20-1
TGTGCCACCAGTGACCCTTATAGTAGGGATGAGCAGTTCTTC CATSDPYSRDEQFF NA TRBJ2-1 NA TRBV24-1
TGCGCCAGCAGCTTGGGGCGCGAGCGCTACGAGCAGTACTTC CASSLGRERYEQYF NA TRBJ2-7 NA TRBV5-1
TGTGCCAGCAGCAAGACAGGGGGCGAGACCCAGTACTTC CASSKTGGETQYF TRBD1 TRBJ2-5 few TRBV12-3/TRBV12-4
TGTGCCAGCAGGCGAGTTACAGGTGGTGAGCAGTTCTTC CASRRVTGGEQFF NA TRBJ2-1 few TRBV27